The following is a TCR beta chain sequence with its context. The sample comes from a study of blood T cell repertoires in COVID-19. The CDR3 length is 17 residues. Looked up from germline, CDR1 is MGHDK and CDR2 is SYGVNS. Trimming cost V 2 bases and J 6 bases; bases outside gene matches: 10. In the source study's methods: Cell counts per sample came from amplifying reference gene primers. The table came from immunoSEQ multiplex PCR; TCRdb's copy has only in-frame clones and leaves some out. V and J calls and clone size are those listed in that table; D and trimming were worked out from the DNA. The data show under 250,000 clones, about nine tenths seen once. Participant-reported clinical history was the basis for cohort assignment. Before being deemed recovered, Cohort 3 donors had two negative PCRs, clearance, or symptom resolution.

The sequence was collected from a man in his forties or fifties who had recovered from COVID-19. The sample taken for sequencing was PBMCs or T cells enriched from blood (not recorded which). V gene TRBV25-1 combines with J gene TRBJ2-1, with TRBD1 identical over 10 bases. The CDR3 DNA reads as TGTGCCAGCAGTGAAGGGGACAGGGGCGCCCCCCCCAATGAGCAGTTCTTC. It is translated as CASSEGDRGAPPNEQFF.